The T cell receptor (beta chain) under discussion was sequenced for a study of T cells in Graves' hyperthyroidism and ophthalmopathy. Amplified regions were TCR beta CDR3 sequences from RNA transcripts. HTBI primers drove first-round RT-PCR of the TCR CDR3. One entry per CDR3 protein results from TCRdb running MiXCR on the multiplex PCR reads. There are more than 500,000 distinct CDR3 sequences in the sample; 11% to 15% occur only once, and about 15% lies in the top ten. V lost 3 bases and J 5 bases, leaving 10 bases between the germline ends. Per the germline V gene, CDR1 is SGHVS and CDR2 is FNYEAQ. This CDR3 is 14 amino acids long. The study defined stable Graves' hyperthyroidism as no ophthalmopathy progression within 18 months. Newly diagnosed hyperthyroidism, duration under 2 months, in patients aged 18 to 65.

This clonotype was sampled from a woman in her 40s with Graves' hyperthyroidism. Sequencing was done on a sample of blood. This chain links TRBV7-6 with TRBJ2-2, with a possible D match to TRBD1 (6 bases). This CDR3 is CASSFLTGTGELFF. DNA of the CDR3: TGTGCCAGCAGCTTTTTAACAGGGACCGGGGAGCTGTTTTTT.